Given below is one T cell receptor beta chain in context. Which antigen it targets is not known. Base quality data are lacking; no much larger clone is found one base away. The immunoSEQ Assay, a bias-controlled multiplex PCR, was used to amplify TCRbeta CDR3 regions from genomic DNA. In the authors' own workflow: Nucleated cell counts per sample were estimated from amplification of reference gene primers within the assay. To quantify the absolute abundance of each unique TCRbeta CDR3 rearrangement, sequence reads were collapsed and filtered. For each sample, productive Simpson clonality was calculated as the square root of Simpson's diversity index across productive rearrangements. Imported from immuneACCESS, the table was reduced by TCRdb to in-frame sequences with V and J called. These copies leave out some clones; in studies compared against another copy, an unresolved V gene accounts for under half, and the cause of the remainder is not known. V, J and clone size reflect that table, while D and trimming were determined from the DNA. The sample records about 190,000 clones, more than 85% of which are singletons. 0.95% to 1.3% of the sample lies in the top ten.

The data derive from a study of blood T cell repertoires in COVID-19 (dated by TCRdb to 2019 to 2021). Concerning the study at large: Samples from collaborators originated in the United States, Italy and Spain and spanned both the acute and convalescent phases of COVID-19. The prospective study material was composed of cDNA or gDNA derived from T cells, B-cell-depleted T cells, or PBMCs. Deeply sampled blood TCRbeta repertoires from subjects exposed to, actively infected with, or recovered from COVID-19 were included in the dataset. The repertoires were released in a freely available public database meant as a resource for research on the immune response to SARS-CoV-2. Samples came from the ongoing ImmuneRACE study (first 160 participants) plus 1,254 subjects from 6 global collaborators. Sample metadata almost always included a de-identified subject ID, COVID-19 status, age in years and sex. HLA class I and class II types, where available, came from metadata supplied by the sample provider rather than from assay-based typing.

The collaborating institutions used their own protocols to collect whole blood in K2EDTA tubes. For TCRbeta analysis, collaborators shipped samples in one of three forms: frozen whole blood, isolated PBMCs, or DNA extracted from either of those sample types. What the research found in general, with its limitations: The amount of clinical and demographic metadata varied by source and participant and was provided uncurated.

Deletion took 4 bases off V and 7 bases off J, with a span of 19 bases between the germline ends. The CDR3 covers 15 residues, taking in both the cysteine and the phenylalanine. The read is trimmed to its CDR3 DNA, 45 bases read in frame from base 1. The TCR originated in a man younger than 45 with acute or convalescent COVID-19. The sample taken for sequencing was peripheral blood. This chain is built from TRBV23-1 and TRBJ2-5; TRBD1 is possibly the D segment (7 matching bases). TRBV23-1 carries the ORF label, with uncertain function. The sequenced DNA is TGCGCCAGCAGTCTCTCGACAGGGAGGCTTGGGACCCAGTACTTC. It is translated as CASSLSTGRLGTQYF.